This T cell receptor (beta chain) was profiled in a study of response to subunit inactivated influenza vaccine. Findings of the study overall: A suggestion made by the authors is that each seasonal influenza vaccination recruits few new T cells.

TCRdb re-called the RT-PCR reads with MiXCR, one entry per CDR3 protein. The table lists some 850,000 distinct CDR3 sequences, around 18% of them singletons, with approximately 11% in the top ten. The CDR3 is 15 residues long. The V gene lost 8 bases and the J gene lost 6 bases, with 20 bases spanning the gap. Germline loops: CDR1 SGHRS, CDR2 YFSETQ. Notes on this clonotype: The antigen is unknown.

Sample: PBMCs from blood, taken 5 days after vaccination. J is TRBJ2-2 and V is TRBV5-1; either TRBD1 or TRBD2 may fit D (5 bases each). This receptor was obtained from a middle-aged man who received an inactivated influenza vaccine. CDR3 DNA: TGCGCCAGTACTAAGACGGGGCCAGGCCCCGGGGAGCTGTTTTTT. The encoded protein is CASTKTGPGPGELFF.